The sequence of this T cell receptor beta chain was determined in a study of T cell responses to AZD1222 COVID-19 vaccine. The table lists this clone with a count of one. No antigen is known for it. The CDR3 sequence is 14 residues long. Germline loops: CDR1 GTSNPN, CDR2 SVGIG (reference sequence). V shed 8 bases and J shed 5 bases, with 21 bases lying between them. The study, taken as a whole, reports: Spike-specific TCR breadth rose after two AZD1222 doses, and depth rose as well. Mostly white British, mostly female donors; authors suggested clonal diversity may be underestimated.

Method: immunoSEQ multiplex PCR; TCRdb's copy keeps in-frame clones and lacks some. The top ten clones hold 1% to 1.5% of a sample with 150,000 to 200,000 clones, 92% of them seen once. The gene calls are TRBV30 and TRBJ1-2; TRBD1 is a possible D gene (6 bases). The specimen comprised peripheral blood, sampled 28 days after the second AZD1222 dose. The sequence was obtained from an adult who received the AZD1222 COVID-19 vaccine. CDR3 in amino acids: CAHALGGNTYGYTF. CDR3 nucleotide sequence: TGTGCCCACGCTCTGGGGGGCAATACTTATGGCTACACCTTC. Drawing the rest from reference TRBV30 and TRBJ1-2, the complete variable domain is SQTIHQWPATLVQPVGSPLSLECTVEGTSNPNLYWYRQAAGRGLQLLFYSVGIGQISSEVPQNLSASRPQDRQFILSSKKLLLSDSGFYLCAHALGGNTYGYTFGSGTRLTVV.